This T cell receptor (beta chain) was recorded in a study of T cell responses to AZD1222 COVID-19 vaccine (TCRdb year 2021). For the wider study: AZD1222 recipients given second doses at about 4 weeks or at about 12 weeks were pooled, since spike-specific TCR depth and breadth were not found to differ between the two schedules. A total of just over 230 trial participants underwent TCR sequencing, of whom 207 had received two doses of AZD1222 and approximately 26 had received two doses of the MenACWY control vaccine. Trial participants were enrolled by age into subgroups of 18-55, 56-69 and 70-plus years, and 148, 28 and 57 TCR-sequenced participants, respectively, were included in these subgroups. General findings and caveats noted by the study authors: After two AZD1222 doses, spike-specific TCR breadth and depth were significantly higher than at day 0 and than in MenACWY recipients. In the small 56-69-year group, the increase in depth fell short of significance, most likely because of low power. Because no day 14 peak-response samples were available, repertoires were characterized only after the peak T cell response. Conclusions about previously exposed vaccinees are limited, since just 6 or 7 AZD1222 recipients were seropositive for SARS-CoV-2 at baseline. The whole spike protein was spanned by vaccine-associated CD4 TCRs, and dominant responses were seen in regions 160-218 and 743-854. Participants were mostly white British and included more females than males, and it was suggested by the authors that clonal diversity may have been underestimated. Nearly half of unique spike-specific TCRs reportedly recognized epitopes outside regions mutated in the B.1.351 and B.1.1.7 variants.

Read against the paper, the sample's time point label means: baseline before first vaccination. Vaccinee samples were obtained from the UK trials COV001 and COV002, which included a single-blind randomized controlled phase 2/3 trial of AZD1222 (ChAdOx1 nCoV-19) in healthy adults. For TCRbeta chain sequencing, PBMC samples were collected from trial participants at day 0 and at day 28 after the second dose. V is shortened by 4 bases, J by 7 bases, and the region joining them spans 14 bases. The CDR3 covers 13 residues, taking in both the cysteine and the phenylalanine. Just the 39-base CDR3 DNA is kept, in frame starting at base 1. In the germline V gene, CDR1 corresponds to LGHNA and CDR2 to YNFKEQ. Only one count was recorded for this clone. Its antigen remains unidentified. No base quality values were provided; no much bigger clone lies one nucleotide off. The CDR3 regions of human TCRbeta chains were analyzed by immunosequencing. From the authors' description of their analysis: Repertoire TCRs were checked for matches against a reference library of SARS-CoV-2-specific TCRs that had been generated using the MIRA antigen-specificity platform. Breadth was defined as the fraction of unique TCRs that were SARS-CoV-2-associated. Depth was defined as the fraction of total T cells that were SARS-CoV-2-associated. Using the MIRA data, each spike-specific TCR was mapped to the spike region that the TCR reacts to and placed in a CD4 or CD8 class. Log10-transformed breadth and depth values were compared by one-way ANOVA with Sidak's multiple comparisons tests. TCRdb re-hosts the immuneACCESS table, in-frame sequences only. Its copies lack some clones; in the studies checked, an unresolved V gene accounts for under half of them, and the cause for the rest is not known. V and J calls and clone size come straight from that table; D and trimming were deduced from the DNA. In this sample the table shows 95,000 to 150,000 clones, approximately 92% of which occur a single time. The top ten constitute approximately 3.1% of the sample.

This clonotype originated in an adult in good health. The material sequenced was peripheral blood, taken on day 0 of AZD1222 vaccination. This sequence uses TRBV4-2 and TRBJ2-7, with an unclear D gene assignment. In nucleotide form, the sequence is TGTGCCAGCAGCCCTCGGTTAGAAGTGGAGCAGTACTTC. This translates into CASSPRLEVEQYF.